Presented here are 24 T cell receptor beta chains from one specimen sequenced in a study of Graves' ophthalmopathy and Graves' hyperthyroidism. Amplified TCR beta CDR3 regions were obtained using RNA transcripts as template. First-round RT-PCR with HTBI primers preceded a second-round multiplex PCR. MiXCR, run by TCRdb on the multiplex PCR reads, gives a single entry per CDR3 protein. The sample consists of 650,000 to 900,000 distinct CDR3 sequences, roughly 40% of them appearing once. The sequenced sample was peripheral blood. The receptors here all came from an adult man with Graves' ophthalmopathy.

V usage is TRBV15 and J usage is TRBJ1-2; 9 positions agree with TRBD1. V shed 5 bases and J 8 bases; nucleotides not matched to a gene: 6. In germline, CDR1 is LNHNV, CDR2 YYDKDF (reference sequence). There are 13 residues in the CDR3. The CDR3 DNA reads as TGTGCCACCAGCGTCGGACAGGGGAGAGGCTACACCTTC. Its protein product is CATSVGQGRGYTF.

There are many counts of this clonotype. This chain uses TRBV5-1 with TRBJ1-1; TRBD1 aligns across 7 bases. The CDR3 totals 15 residues. The germline gives CDR1 SGHRS, CDR2 YFSETQ. Germline trimming cut 0 bases from V and 1 base from J; bases unmatched to any gene: 3. The CDR3 DNA follows: TGCGCCAGCAGCTTGGTTCACAGGGGGAACACTGAAGCTTTCTTT. This encodes CASSLVHRGNTEAFF.

This clonotype was detected ten times or more. The chain employs TRBV2 and TRBJ2-7; D gene uncertain. Trimming cost V 0 bases and J 8 bases, with 5 bases left between them. The CDR3 spans 11 residues. From germline, CDR1 is SNHLY and CDR2 FYNNEI. The CDR3 spells CASSEANKQYF. The CDR3 DNA sequence: TGTGCCAGCAGTGAAGCGAACAAGCAGTACTTC. Using reference TRBV2 and TRBJ2-7 for the parts outside the CDR3, the full variable domain is EPEVTQTPSHQVTQMGQEVILRCVPISNHLYFYWYRQILGQKVEFLVSFYNNEISEKSEIFDDQFSVERPDGSNFTLKIRSTKLEDSAMYFCASSEANKQYFGPGTRLTVT.

This clonotype was seen many times. This chain links TRBV2 with TRBJ1-2, with TRBD1 identical over 7 bases. Trimming removed 4 bases from V and 3 bases from J; junction bases left unmatched: 2. The germline V gene encodes CDR1 SNHLY and CDR2 FYNNEI. This CDR3 region has 13 residues. CDR3 DNA: TGTGCCAGCAGTGTAGGACAGGACTATGGCTACACCTTC. Its translation is CASSVGQDYGYTF.

CDR3 DNA: TGCAGTGCTGGGGGACAGGGGGGGTCCTACGAGCAGTACTTC. Amino acid sequence: CSAGGQGGSYEQYF. The chain links TRBV20-1 to TRBJ2-7, with TRBD1 matching over 11 bases. This CDR3 comprises 14 residues. Germline V gives CDR1 DFQATT, CDR2 SNEGSKA (reference sequence). Losses at the gene ends were 5 bases for V and 1 base for J; bases not matched to a gene: 4.

To note about this clonotype: Since a much larger clone is just one base distant, this may be a read error. The rearrangement links TRBV9 to TRBJ2-5; possibly TRBD2 for D (6 bases). From germline, CDR1 is SGDLS and CDR2 YYNGEE. This CDR3 spans 15 amino acids. The ends were cut back, 1 base at V and 5 bases at J, with 15 bases in the middle. DNA of the CDR3: TGTGCCAGCAGCGTAACTACGGGGGTCTTGGAGACCCAGTACTTC. Its protein product is CASSVTTGVLETQYF.

A few counts support this clonotype. The chain recombines TRBV6-5 with TRBJ2-7; TRBD1 or TRBD2 may be the D gene (5 bases each). This CDR3 has 14 residues. V dropped 5 bases and J dropped 3 bases, with 14 bases sitting between them. Germline CDR1 reads MNHEY; CDR2 reads SVGAGI. The CDR3 is CASSPGTLGYEQYF. The CDR3, as DNA: TGTGCCAGCAGTCCCGGGACGCTAGGCTACGAGCAGTACTTC.

The gene calls are TRBV11-2 and TRBJ2-2; TRBD1 agrees at 7 bases. Germline values: CDR1 SGHAT, CDR2 FQNNGV. V dropped 2 bases and J dropped 1; count of bases not matched to a gene: 4. The CDR3 contains 16 residues. Here the CDR3 DNA reads TGTGCCAGCAGCTTAATAAGGGGGCAGAACACCGGGGAGCTGTTTTTT. This encodes CASSLIRGQNTGELFF.

As for this clonotype: Germline and junction disagree at one end, which may indicate a read error. The CDR3 nucleotides are TGTGCCAGCAGCCTAGCCCCGGGACAGGGTCTCTATGGCTACACCTTC. Residues: CASSLAPGQGLYGYTF. V gene TRBV7-9 combines with J gene TRBJ1-2, with 9 bases aligning to TRBD1. CDR3 length: 16 amino acids. The germline CDR1 and CDR2 sequences are SEHNR and FQNEAQ (reference sequence).

Turning to this clonotype: Just one base apart from a much larger clone, this may be a read error. No conserved phenylalanine or tryptophan ends this CDR3, so it is likely a read error. The chain carries TRBV25-1 and TRBJ1-5; no firm D call. The CDR3 has 14 residues. The ends were cut back, 2 bases at V and 6 bases at J, with 11 bases in the middle. Germline V gives CDR1 MGHDK, CDR2 SYGVNS. The CDR3 DNA is TGTGCCAGCAGTGAAACAGTGTGGGGTCAGCCCCAGCATTCT. This codes for CASSETVWGQPQHS.

The chain employs TRBV7-9 and TRBJ2-5; TRBD1 aligns across 8 bases. Looked up from germline, CDR1 is SEHNR and CDR2 is FQNEAQ (reference sequence). This CDR3 has 16 residues. With 3 bases clipped from V and 4 bases from J, the junction kept 10 bases outside the gene matches. Here the CDR3 DNA reads TGTGCCAGCAGCTTTCGGCCAGGGGGCTTCGCAGAGACCCAGTACTTC. Amino acids: CASSFRPGGFAETQYF.

This clonotype was recorded at least ten times. The chain uses TRBV29-1 and TRBJ2-7, with D maybe TRBD2 (5 bases). The CDR3 has 11 residues. The V and J ends lost 6 bases and 0 bases respectively, with 6 bases between them. CDR1 is SQVTM, CDR2 ANQGSEA, per germline. CDR3 protein: CSVRDSYEQYF. The CDR3 region has the DNA TGCAGCGTACGGGACTCCTACGAGCAGTACTTC.

With regard to this clonotype: Relative to the germline gene, one junction end is altered; a read error may explain this. The chain joins TRBV7-9 to TRBJ1-4; D may be TRBD1 (6 bases). This CDR3 region has 15 residues. Germline assignment: CDR1 SEHNR and CDR2 FQNEAQ (reference sequence). The CDR3 protein is CASSQEQGTNEKLSF. The CDR3 coding sequence is TGTGCCAGCAGCCAAGAACAGGGAACTAATGAAAAACTGTCTTTT. The variable domain in full, completed from reference TRBV7-9 and TRBJ1-4, reads DTGVSQNPRHKITKRGQNVTFRCDPISEHNRLYWYRQTLGQGPEFLTYFQNEAQLEKSRLLSDRFSAERPKGSFSTLEIQRTEQGDSAMYLCASSQEQGTNEKLSFGSGTQLSVL.

For this clonotype: At one of its ends the junction is not consistent with the germline gene, which may arise from a read error. CDR3 nucleotides: TGTGCCAGCAGCCGGGACAGGGGGCAAGCCGGGGAGCTGTTTTTT. Its translation is CASSRDRGQAGELFF. This rearrangement joins TRBV10-1 to TRBJ2-2; TRBD1 matches 12 bases. The CDR3 has 15 residues. In germline, CDR1 is WNHNN, CDR2 SYGVQD (reference sequence).

The chain combines TRBV29-1 with TRBJ1-2; 7 bases agree with TRBD1. V was clipped by 7 bases and J by 7 bases; unmatched bases: 12. Germline V gene sequence: CDR1 SQVTM, CDR2 ANQGSEA. The length of the CDR3 is 13 residues. Written as DNA, the CDR3 is TGCAGCGGGTATAACCAGGGGGACACTGGCTACACCTTC. This sequence encodes CSGYNQGDTGYTF. The whole variable domain, remainder taken from reference TRBV29-1 and TRBJ1-2, is SAVISQKPSRDICQRGTSLTIQCQVDSQVTMMFWYRQQPGQSLTLIATANQGSEATYESGFVIDKFPISRPNLTFSTLTVSNMSPEDSSIYLCSGYNQGDTGYTFGSGTRLTVV.

The genes are TRBV4-2 and TRBJ1-4, with D tentatively TRBD1 (5 bases). Trimming removed 4 bases at V and 10 bases at J, with 16 bases between. The CDR3 covers 14 residues. The germline V gene has CDR1 LGHNA and CDR2 YNFKEQ. This CDR3 is CASSLRVDGTKLFF. CDR3 in DNA: TGTGCCAGCAGCCTCAGGGTAGACGGGACAAAACTGTTTTTT.

The table lists this clonotype with many counts. CDR3 residues: CASSWGREETQYF. The CDR3 region has the DNA TGTGCCAGCAGCTGGGGCAGGGAAGAGACCCAGTACTTC. This chain joins TRBV7-9 and TRBJ2-5, with a weak D call TRBD1 (5 bases). Germline assignment: CDR1 SEHNR and CDR2 FQNEAQ (reference sequence). This CDR3 region has 13 residues. Trimming removed 4 bases from V and 3 bases from J, with 9 bases in between.

J is TRBJ1-2 and V is TRBV7-2, with D possibly matching TRBD1 (6 bases). The CDR3 consists of 13 residues. V shed 6 bases and J shed 4 bases, with 12 bases lying between them. CDR1 and CDR2 (germline): SGHTA, FQGNSA. CDR3 sequence (DNA): TGTGCCAGCAGTTTTAAACAGGGCTATGGCTACACCTTC. Encoded protein: CASSFKQGYGYTF.

This clonotype was observed a few times. This chain links TRBV7-9 with TRBJ2-6; TRBD2 is a possible D gene (6 bases). The length of the CDR3 is 22 residues. Trimming took off 0 bases at V and 0 bases at J, with 24 bases between the two ends. CDR1 is SEHNR, CDR2 FQNEAQ, per germline (reference sequence). The CDR3 loop reads CASSLAFGQNRRGGSGANVLTF. The DNA for the CDR3 is TGTGCCAGCAGCTTAGCCTTCGGGCAGAACCGAAGGGGAGGCTCTGGGGCCAACGTCCTGACTTTC.

This clonotype was seen ten or more times. The DNA of the CDR3 is TGTGCCAGCAGCTTGACAGCGACTTCCTACGAGCAGTACTTC. Translating it yields CASSLTATSYEQYF. This chain links TRBV7-9 with TRBJ2-7; a possible D gene is TRBD1 (5 bases). V dropped 3 bases and J dropped 1 base, with 10 bases sitting between them. The CDR3 sequence is 14 residues long. Per the germline V gene, CDR1 is SEHNR and CDR2 is FQNEAQ (reference sequence).

Comment on this clonotype: This may stem from a read error, because a much larger clone lies one nucleotide away. The V and J genes are TRBV6-5 and TRBJ1-1, with D uncertain. The CDR3 totals 14 residues. CDR1 is MNHEY, CDR2 SVGAGI, per germline. With 5 bases removed from V and 2 bases from J, the gap between germline ends came to 12 bases. The CDR3 region has the DNA TGTGCCAGCAGTCGGGTGAGGGTTAACACTGAAGCTTTCTTT. It yields the protein CASSRVRVNTEAFF.

In this sample, this clonotype turned up many times. The gene calls are TRBV29-1 and TRBJ1-2; D may be TRBD1 (6 bases). The CDR3 consists of 12 residues. Germline loops: CDR1 SQVTM, CDR2 ANQGSEA. V lost 1 base to trimming and J lost 3 bases, with 6 bases between them. In nucleotides, the CDR3 is TGCAGCGTTGAAGCAGGGGACTATGGCTACACCTTC. This translates into CSVEAGDYGYTF.

This clonotype has at least ten counts. The chain joins TRBV24-1 to TRBJ2-2; D unresolved. The V gene lost 5 bases and the J gene lost 6 bases, with 6 bases spanning the gap. The CDR3 contains 12 residues. The germline V gene has CDR1 KGHDR and CDR2 SFDVKD. The CDR3 here is CATSGSSGELFF. The CDR3 DNA follows: TGTGCCACCAGTGGGAGTTCCGGGGAGCTGTTTTTT.

This clonotype has just a few counts. This rearrangement joins TRBV7-2 to TRBJ1-1; D not resolved. Trimming removed 2 bases at V and 3 bases at J, with 7 bases between. CDR1 and CDR2 from the germline V gene are SGHTA and FQGNSA. The CDR3 runs to 13 residues. CDR3 residues: CASSLLDYTEAFF. The CDR3 coding sequence is TGTGCCAGCAGCTTATTAGACTACACTGAAGCTTTCTTT.